These 22 T cell receptor beta chains originate from one sample sequenced in a study of blood T cell repertoires in COVID-19. Only in-frame clones appear in the TCRdb table, and some are missing; sequencing was by immunoSEQ multiplex PCR. The data contain 190,000 or so clones, just under 90% of them singletons. Material: peripheral blood. The receptors shown here come from a young woman who had recovered from COVID-19.

The chain has TRBV18 and TRBJ1-6, with D tentatively TRBD1 (5 bases). Trimming took off 3 bases at V and 7 bases at J, with 7 bases between the two ends. Germline lookup yields CDR1 KGHSH and CDR2 LQKENI. This CDR3 has 13 amino acids. CDR3 in amino acids: CASSPDRNSPLHF. The CDR3 nucleotides are TGTGCCAGCTCACCCGACAGAAATTCACCCCTCCACTTT.

This clone has just a few counts. The chain employs TRBV10-3 and TRBJ2-1; the match to TRBD2 covers 9 bases. Germline loops: CDR1 ENHRY, CDR2 SYGVKD. Germline trimming cut 11 bases from V and 8 bases from J; bases unmatched to any gene: 10. CDR3 length equals 13 residues. CDR3 sequence (DNA): TGTGCCGCGGGGACTAGCTGGGGGCATGAGCAGTTCTTC. It is translated as CAAGTSWGHEQFF.

CDR3 protein: CASRERTEGVNTEAFF. DNA for the CDR3: TGTGCCAGCAGAGAGAGGACAGAGGGGGTGAACACTGAAGCTTTCTTT. The chain carries TRBV27 and TRBJ1-1, with D possibly TRBD1 on 6 matching bases. The CDR3 consists of 16 residues. Trimming removed 6 bases from V and 0 bases from J, with 17 bases in between. Germline V lookup: CDR1 MNHEY, CDR2 SMNVEV (reference sequence).

This clone was found a few times. The J gene is TRBJ1-6, the V gene TRBV7-3; TRBD1 matches 10 bases. Germline loops: CDR1 SGHTA, CDR2 FQGTGA. The CDR3 runs 16 residues. V lost 5 bases, J lost 2 bases, and 3 bases stayed unmatched. In DNA, the CDR3 is TGTGCCAGCAGCATAGGGACAGGGGCCTATAATTCACCCCTCCACTTT. It codes for CASSIGTGAYNSPLHF. The full variable domain, completed using reference TRBV7-3 and TRBJ1-6, is GAGVSQTPSNKVTEKGKYVELRCDPISGHTALYWYRQSLGQGPEFLIYFQGTGAADDSGLPNDRFFAVRPEGSVSTLKIQRTERGDSAVYLCASSIGTGAYNSPLHFGNGTRLTVT.

The chain uses TRBV7-3 and TRBJ2-1, with 10 bases fitting TRBD2. This CDR3 has 17 amino acids. Germline V gene sequence: CDR1 SGHTA, CDR2 FQGTGA. The J segment lost 1 base and the V segment lost 1 base, leaving 4 bases of the junction unmatched. CDR3 amino acids: CASSLIPSGRSYNEQFF. DNA for the CDR3: TGTGCCAGCAGCTTAATCCCTAGCGGGAGATCCTACAATGAGCAGTTCTTC.

V and J are TRBV2 and TRBJ1-2, with TRBD1 identical over 9 bases. This CDR3 has 14 residues. The junction had 8 bases not matched to a gene; V was cut back by 5 bases and J by 7 bases. The germline V gene has CDR1 SNHLY and CDR2 FYNNEI. The CDR3: CASSPGQGRGGYTF. The DNA for the CDR3 is TGTGCCAGCAGTCCTGGACAGGGGAGAGGTGGCTACACCTTC.

The CDR3 coding sequence is TGTGCCAGCAGTTATAGTAGGTCTAGCGGATCCTACGAGCAGTACGTC. It translates to CASSYSRSSGSYEQYV. The rearrangement links TRBV6-5 to TRBJ2-7, with TRBD2 identical over 7 bases. The length of the CDR3 is 16 residues. CDR1 is MNHEY, CDR2 SVGAGI, per germline. V shed 3 bases, J shed 1 base, and the junction held 9 bases outside the gene matches.

This chain connects TRBV5-8 to TRBJ1-5, with 7 bases matching TRBD1. Trimming cost V 4 bases and J 3 bases; bases outside gene matches: 16. The CDR3 is 18 amino acids. From germline, CDR1 is SGHTS and CDR2 YDEGEE. CDR3 protein: CASSLELTGVPNNQPQHF. In DNA, the CDR3 is TGTGCCAGCAGCCTGGAATTAACAGGGGTCCCGAACAATCAGCCCCAGCATTTT.

The chain uses TRBV5-5 and TRBJ1-2; 10 bases match TRBD1. The ends lost 4 bases at V and 2 bases at J; junction bases unmatched: 2. This CDR3 spans 14 amino acids. Germline assignment: CDR1 SGHKS and CDR2 YYEKEE (reference sequence). This CDR3 is CASSLDRGNYGYTF. The CDR3 region has the DNA TGTGCCAGCAGCCTGGACAGGGGGAACTATGGCTACACCTTC.

V gene TRBV7-2 combines with J gene TRBJ2-3; TRBD2 matches at 8 bases. The CDR3 is made up of 16 amino acids. J lost 3 bases, V lost 5 bases, and 10 bases had no gene match. Per the germline V gene, CDR1 is SGHTA and CDR2 is FQGNSA. The DNA for the CDR3 is TGTGCCAGCAGCAAAACCGGGACTAGAGGTACAGATACGCAGTATTTT. Its protein product is CASSKTGTRGTDTQYF.

The chain uses TRBV5-1 and TRBJ1-2, with TRBD1 matching 7 bases. The CDR3 totals 16 residues. V lost 0 bases to trimming and J lost 7 bases; unmatched junction nucleotides: 12. In germline, CDR1 is SGHRS, CDR2 YFSETQ. The CDR3 sequence: CASSLGPPGQEGGYTF. CDR3 bases: TGCGCCAGCAGCTTGGGACCCCCAGGACAGGAGGGTGGCTACACCTTC.

The gene calls are TRBV6-5 and TRBJ2-7; 7 bases are a match to TRBD2. The V gene's germline CDR1 is MNHEY and CDR2 SVGAGI. This CDR3 region has 14 residues. V shed 0 bases and J 4 bases; nucleotides not matched to a gene: 3. The CDR3 region is CASSYSASGYEQYV. The CDR3 region has the DNA TGTGCCAGCAGTTACTCGGCTAGCGGATACGAGCAGTACGTC.

The chain recombines TRBV4-3 with TRBJ1-1; 7 bases map to TRBD1. Germline loops: CDR1 LGHNA, CDR2 YSLEER. The J segment lost 1 base and the V segment lost 0 bases, leaving 5 bases of the junction unmatched. There are 16 residues in the CDR3. Here the CDR3 reads CASSQDRWTGNTEAFF. CDR3 DNA sequence: TGCGCCAGCAGCCAAGATCGGTGGACAGGGAACACTGAAGCTTTCTTT.

This clone was found once. Different DNA sequences within this sample yield the same CDR3. The CDR3 DNA sequence: TGTGCCAGCGAGCAATTGGTGCGCGAGTCGGGGTTTACGGAGCAGTACGTC. Amino acids: CASEQLVRESGFTEQYV. This rearrangement joins TRBV2 to TRBJ2-7; perhaps TRBD2 as D (5 bases). V shed 8 bases and J shed 7 bases, with 30 bases lying between them. This CDR3 spans 17 amino acids. Per the germline V gene, CDR1 is SNHLY and CDR2 is FYNNEI.

The gene calls are TRBV7-2 and TRBJ1-3; D may be TRBD1 (6 bases). Germline V lookup: CDR1 SGHTA, CDR2 FQGNSA. The CDR3 spans 16 residues. Deletions cut 5 bases from V and 0 bases from J, with 14 bases between. The CDR3 loop is CASSKQTGFSGNTIYF. The CDR3 DNA follows: TGTGCCAGCAGCAAGCAGACAGGATTCTCTGGAAACACCATATATTTT.

This clone was recorded only once. The chain uses TRBV5-1 and TRBJ2-1, with 7 positions matching TRBD2. The CDR3 has 13 residues. Trimming took 3 bases from V and 14 from J; bases not matched to a gene: 11. Looked up from germline, CDR1 is SGHRS and CDR2 is YFSETQ. The CDR3 sequence: CASSSAGPNDEFF. The CDR3 DNA reads TGCGCCAGCAGCTCAGCGGGGCCCAACGACGAGTTCTTC.

The CDR3 coding sequence is TGTGCCAGCAGCTTAGCAACCGGGGAGCTGTTTTTT. Translation: CASSLATGELFF. The chain combines TRBV11-3 with TRBJ2-2; no clear D gene. The CDR3 spans 12 residues. The V gene's germline CDR1 is SGHNT and CDR2 YENEEA. V lost 1 base to trimming and J lost 5 bases, with 2 bases between them.

Here the CDR3 reads CASSTRRQGAYEQYV. CDR3 bases: TGTGCCAGCAGCACGAGACGACAGGGGGCGTACGAGCAGTACGTC. V usage is TRBV2 and J usage is TRBJ2-7, with 10 positions matching TRBD1. V was pared by 6 bases and J by 4 bases, with 9 bases of the junction left unmatched. CDR1 and CDR2 from the germline V gene are SNHLY and FYNNEI. This CDR3 is 15 amino acids long.

The J gene is TRBJ1-3, the V gene TRBV6-1; no clear D gene. Germline V gene sequence: CDR1 MNHNS, CDR2 SASEGT. This CDR3 comprises 17 residues. V was trimmed by 3 bases and J by 0 bases, leaving 15 bases between them. CDR3 in DNA: TGTGCCAGCAGTGACGAGGGTCCTTCATCCTCTGGAAACACCATATATTTT. Protein product: CASSDEGPSSSGNTIYF.

The chain recombines TRBV11-2 with TRBJ1-1, with 8 nucleotides matching TRBD1. Germline trimming cut 5 bases from V and 4 bases from J; bases unmatched to any gene: 9. Germline V CDR1 and CDR2: SGHAT, FQNNGV. This CDR3 is built from 15 residues. CDR3 bases: TGTGCCAGCAGCACCTCGACAGGGGTGGTCACTGAAGCTTTCTTT. Protein product: CASSTSTGVVTEAFF.

The chain couples TRBV5-4 to TRBJ2-3; 8 nucleotides match TRBD2. The CDR3 extends over 17 amino acids. The germline V gene has CDR1 SGHNT and CDR2 YYREEE (reference sequence). The V and J ends lost 1 base and 2 bases, in that order; junction bases with no gene match: 9. The CDR3 sequence: CASSLRWGGGSTDTQYF. DNA for the CDR3: TGTGCCAGCAGCTTGAGGTGGGGCGGGGGGTCCACAGATACGCAGTATTTT.

The chain employs TRBV2 and TRBJ2-7; 8 bases fit TRBD2. Germline trimming cut 3 bases from V and 0 bases from J; bases unmatched to any gene: 7. CDR3 length equals 16 residues. The germline V gene encodes CDR1 SNHLY and CDR2 FYNNEI. CDR3 bases: TGTGCCAGCAGTGAGGATACGGGGGGGTACTCCTACGAGCAGTACTTC. It translates to CASSEDTGGYSYEQYF.